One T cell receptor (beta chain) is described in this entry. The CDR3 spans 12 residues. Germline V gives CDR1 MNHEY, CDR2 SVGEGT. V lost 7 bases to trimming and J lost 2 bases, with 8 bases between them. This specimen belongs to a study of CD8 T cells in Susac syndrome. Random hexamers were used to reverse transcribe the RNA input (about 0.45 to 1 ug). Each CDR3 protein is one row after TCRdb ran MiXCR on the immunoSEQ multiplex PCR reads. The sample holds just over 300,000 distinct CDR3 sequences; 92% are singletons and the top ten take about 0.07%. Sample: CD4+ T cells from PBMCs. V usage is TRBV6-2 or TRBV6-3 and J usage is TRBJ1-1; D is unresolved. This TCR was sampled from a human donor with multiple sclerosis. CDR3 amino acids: CASTRINTEAFF. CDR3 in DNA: TGTGCCAGCACCCGAATCAACACTGAAGCTTTCTTT.